The 13 T cell receptor beta chains presented below share a single source sample, sequenced in a study of beta chain features in type 1 diabetes. Of the isolated RNA, all was reverse transcribed, and so the sequenced material was expressed TCRB transcripts. The data were produced by immunoSEQ multiplex PCR, yet TCRdb's version contains in-frame clones alone and is incomplete. Of 250,000 to 350,000 clones listed, approximately 14% are singletons. Sequencing was performed on central memory CD4+ T cells from blood. These receptors came from a young man in good health.

This clone turned up a few times. The rearrangement joins TRBV28 to TRBJ1-4; unclear D gene. Per germline, CDR1 MDHEN and CDR2 SYDVKM. This CDR3 contains 14 residues. Between the trimmed V and J ends, which lost 4 bases and 8 bases, there was a span of 14 bases. CDR3: CASSSPTVGEKLFF. The CDR3 coding sequence is TGTGCCAGCAGTTCCCCGACGGTTGGGGAAAAACTGTTTTTT.

The J gene is TRBJ1-2, the V gene TRBV29-1; TRBD1 is a possible D gene (5 bases). CDR1 SQVTM and CDR2 ANQGSEA come from the germline V gene. The CDR3 is 14 residues long. CDR3 protein: CSGSQGVGNYGYTF. The CDR3 coding sequence is TGCAGTGGGAGCCAGGGTGTGGGGAACTATGGCTACACCTTC.

This chain connects TRBV7-9 to TRBJ2-5, with 10 bases lining up with TRBD1. This CDR3 region has 13 residues. V lost 5 bases, J lost 6 bases, and 3 bases stayed unmatched. Germline V gives CDR1 SEHNR, CDR2 FQNEAQ (reference sequence). The CDR3 spells CASSLDRGQTQYF. The CDR3 DNA follows: TGTGCCAGCAGCCTCGACAGGGGGCAGACCCAGTACTTC.

This clone has just a few counts. J is TRBJ1-2 and V is TRBV5-1, with 10 positions matching TRBD1. The CDR3 is 14 amino acids. Per germline, CDR1 SGHRS and CDR2 YFSETQ. V lost 0 bases and J lost 6; bases outside the gene matches: 2. CDR3: CASSLEGQGNGYTF. CDR3 DNA: TGCGCCAGCAGCTTGGAGGGACAGGGGAATGGCTACACCTTC.

This sequence joins TRBV6-1 and TRBJ1-4; perhaps TRBD1 as D (5 bases). The germline gives CDR1 MNHNS, CDR2 SASEGT. Trimming shortened V by 5 bases and J by 5 bases, and 15 bases separated the two germline ends. The CDR3 spans 15 residues. The chain's CDR3 is CASSPWTQGNEKLFF. In nucleotides, the CDR3 is TGTGCCAGCAGTCCCTGGACGCAGGGAAATGAAAAACTGTTTTTT.

This clone was seen more than once but under ten times. This chain's CDR3 is CASSSSRASNTGELFF. CDR3 sequence (DNA): TGTGCCAGCAGCTCTTCTAGGGCGTCGAACACCGGGGAGCTGTTTTTT. The rearrangement links TRBV11-2 to TRBJ2-2, with D hard to call. There are 16 residues in the CDR3. The germline CDR1 and CDR2 sequences are SGHAT and FQNNGV. Deletions cut 4 bases from V and 0 bases from J, with 12 bases between.

This clone was detected ten times or more. The chain carries TRBV18 and TRBJ1-5, with D possibly being TRBD1 (6 bases). CDR1 is KGHSH and CDR2 is LQKENI in the germline V gene. This CDR3 region has 15 residues. The V end lost 5 bases, the J end lost 3 bases, and 14 bases lay between the germline ends. CDR3 amino acids: CASSSGDRFNQPQHF. In DNA form, the CDR3 reads TGTGCCAGCTCATCAGGGGACCGGTTCAATCAGCCCCAGCATTTT. The whole variable domain, filled in from reference TRBV18 and TRBJ1-5, reads NAGVMQNPRHLVRRRGQEARLRCSPMKGHSHVYWYRQLPEEGLKFMVYLQKENIIDESGMPKERFSAEFPKEGPSILRIQQVVRGDSAAYFCASSSGDRFNQPQHFGDGTRLSIL.

The chain links TRBV4-1 to TRBJ2-2, with D unresolved. Trimming stripped 0 bases from V and 5 bases from J, with 7 bases between. There are 14 residues in the CDR3. Germline CDR1 MGHRA, CDR2 YSYEKL. In DNA form, the CDR3 reads TGCGCCAGCAGCCAAGAAGTAAGAACCGGGGAGCTGTTTTTT. As protein: CASSQEVRTGELFF.

In this sample, this clone turned up a few times. The chain combines TRBV19 with TRBJ1-4, with D maybe TRBD1 (6 bases). V dropped 6 bases and J dropped 5 bases, with 19 bases sitting between them. The CDR3 is 16 residues long. Germline CDR1 is LNHDA and CDR2 is SQIVND (reference sequence). The CDR3, as DNA: TGTGCCAGTAGCCCCAACGGACAGCGGGGGAATGAAAAACTGTTTTTT. Translating gives CASSPNGQRGNEKLFF.

This clone came up a few times. The chain couples TRBV5-6 to TRBJ2-5; D may match TRBD1 or TRBD2 (5 bases each). V lost 5 bases, J lost 5 bases, and 13 bases lay in between. CDR3 length: 13 amino acids. Germline CDR1 SGHDT, CDR2 YYEEEE. Here the CDR3 reads CASRSRGQETQYF. Here the CDR3 DNA reads TGTGCCAGCAGATCGAGGGGCCAGGAGACCCAGTACTTC.

Only a few counts were recorded for this clone. V usage is TRBV19 and J usage is TRBJ1-5; 7 bases are shared with TRBD1. Germline CDR1 and CDR2: LNHDA and SQIVND (reference sequence). CDR3 length equals 14 residues. J gave up 2 bases and V 4 bases, and 2 bases lay outside the gene matches. The CDR3 protein is CASSNQGGNQPQHF. The CDR3 DNA sequence: TGTGCCAGTAGTAACCAGGGGGGCAATCAGCCCCAGCATTTT.

The chain couples TRBV7-9 to TRBJ1-2; D is ambiguous. Germline loops: CDR1 SEHNR, CDR2 FQNEAQ (reference sequence). The CDR3 runs to 14 residues. Between the trimmed V and J ends, which lost 3 bases and 4 bases, there was a span of 12 bases. The CDR3 is CASSLRMGFYGYTF. The CDR3 region has the DNA TGTGCCAGCAGCTTGAGGATGGGGTTCTATGGCTACACCTTC.

Only a few counts were recorded for this clone. This chain joins TRBV30 and TRBJ1-3, with D possibly TRBD1 on 5 matching bases. V was shortened by 2 bases and J by 4 bases, with 6 bases between the two germline ends. The CDR3 totals 12 residues. The germline V gene encodes CDR1 GTSNPN and CDR2 SVGIG (reference sequence). As DNA, the CDR3 is TGTGCCTGGAGTCGGACAGGAAACACCATATATTTT. Its translation is CAWSRTGNTIYF.